The clone carrying this T cell receptor beta chain has at least ten counts. Its antigen remains unknown. Alongside a J-beta primer mix, a sample-barcoded 5' primer served in a second PCR lasting roughly 7 to 11 cycles. TCRdb analysed the 5' RACE reads with MiXCR anew, one entry per CDR3 protein. The sample includes 650,000 to 800,000 distinct CDR3 sequences, approximately 48% seen only once; the top ten take around 21%. Trimming took 1 base from V and 5 from J; bases not matched to a gene: 9. This CDR3 comprises 15 residues. The germline CDR1 and CDR2 sequences are DFQATT and SNEGSKA (reference sequence). The sample is drawn from a study of blood T cells in healthy people across ages. Study results and caveats: Those diversity estimates obtained from one million T cells were thought to be underestimates. PBMCs left unsorted prevented a conclusive naive versus antigen-experienced comparison.

Sequencing was done on a sample of blood. The genes are TRBV20-1 and TRBJ2-5; 8 positions agree with TRBD1. The TCR comes from a man in his sixties in good health. The CDR3 nucleotides read TGCAGTGCTAGAGGGGCAGGGGGCATGGGGGAGACCCAGTACTTC. Translation gives CSARGAGGMGETQYF.